This record concerns one TCR beta chain sequence. Its antigen remains unidentified. The germline CDR1 and CDR2 sequences are SNHLY and FYNNEI. V lost 6 bases to trimming and J lost 0 bases; unmatched junction nucleotides: 2. The CDR3 consists of 14 residues. A multiplex PCR was run with 60 Vbeta primers and 13 Jbeta primers. Data came from immunoSEQ multiplex PCR; TCRdb stores just in-frame clones and leaves some out. The repertoire holds 150,000 to 200,000 clones, with about 77% as singletons. These data come from a study of cytomegalovirus exposure and HLA in healthy donors. As for the study in general: Sequencing of roughly 180 million T cells in an earlier analysis found 100 million to 140 million unique TCR beta sequences. An early data release held tens of millions of unique TCRs from HLA-typed donors.

Study-wide points: Among TCR beta chains, those listed as cytomegalovirus-associated numbered around 160. Reportedly, HLA-A and HLA-B alleles of most subjects were accurately predicted from TCR beta.

The clonotype comes from a woman in her 30s in good health and CMV-seropositive. J is TRBJ2-7 and V is TRBV2, with 10 bases aligning to TRBD2. The specimen was PBMCs. CDR3 in amino acids: CASRRTSGSYEQYF. Written as DNA, the CDR3 is TGTGCCAGCAGAAGGACTAGCGGCTCCTACGAGCAGTACTTC.